Below, 16 T cell receptor beta chains from the same sample are listed, as sequenced in a study of blood T cell repertoires in COVID-19. The protocol was immunoSEQ multiplex PCR, while the TCRdb copy is restricted to in-frame clones and leaves out a portion. The sample holds approximately 200,000 clones; under 90% are singletons and the top ten take 4% to 6%. The source material was peripheral blood. These receptor sequences come from an older woman who had recovered from COVID-19.

This clone was counted a few times. J is TRBJ1-1 and V is TRBV7-8; TRBD1 agrees at 8 bases. The germline CDR1 and CDR2 sequences are SGHVS and FQNEAQ. After removal of 5 bases from V and 4 bases from J, the junction contained 0 bases not matched to a gene. The length of the CDR3 is 12 residues. CDR3 nucleotide sequence: TGTGCCAGCAGCACAGGGGGCACTGAAGCTTTCTTT. Amino acids: CASSTGGTEAFF.

The genes are TRBV30 and TRBJ1-3; the match to TRBD1 covers 8 bases. The V gene's germline CDR1 is GTSNPN and CDR2 SVGIG (reference sequence). This CDR3 is built from 15 residues. V shed 0 bases, J shed 2 bases, and the junction held 3 bases outside the gene matches. CDR3 in DNA: TGTGCCTGGAGTGTACAGGGGGGGACTGGAAACACCATATATTTT. Its protein is CAWSVQGGTGNTIYF.

About this clone itself: At one of its ends the junction is not consistent with the germline gene, which may arise from a read error. V and J are TRBV11-2 and TRBJ2-7; 7 bases fit TRBD1. The germline V gene encodes CDR1 SGHAT and CDR2 FQNNGV. The CDR3 totals 13 residues. This CDR3 is CASRTGRSSEQYF. The CDR3 DNA reads as TGTGCCAGCAGGACAGGGAGATCCTCCGAGCAGTACTTC.

This CDR3 reads CASSRQGTFYGYTF. The DNA of the CDR3 is TGTGCCAGCAGTCGGCAGGGGACCTTCTATGGCTACACCTTC. This chain connects TRBV7-2 to TRBJ1-2; the D gene is possibly TRBD1 (6 bases). In germline, CDR1 is SGHTA, CDR2 FQGNSA. Trimming removed 6 bases from V and 4 bases from J, with 15 bases in between. This CDR3 is built from 14 residues.

The chain joins TRBV27 to TRBJ1-2; D perhaps matches TRBD1 (6 bases). Trimming took 2 bases from V and 7 from J, leaving 11 bases between them. In germline, CDR1 is MNHEY, CDR2 SMNVEV (reference sequence). CDR3 length equals 13 residues. CDR3 region: CASSLTGSRGYTF. The CDR3 DNA is TGTGCCAGCAGTTTAACAGGGTCTCGTGGCTACACCTTC.

CDR3 region: CASSLVPDRNTEAFF. CDR3 DNA sequence: TGTGCCAGCAGCTTAGTACCTGACAGAAACACTGAAGCTTTCTTT. The chain employs TRBV7-2 and TRBJ1-1; possibly TRBD1 for D (5 bases). CDR1 and CDR2 from the germline V gene are SGHTA and FQGNSA. The V end lost 1 base, the J end lost 2 bases, and 11 bases lay between the germline ends. CDR3 size: 15 residues.

This clone was counted only a few times. This sequence joins TRBV11-2 and TRBJ1-1, with D possibly TRBD1 on 5 matching bases. The CDR3 is 14 amino acids. Trimming took 4 bases from V and 1 from J, leaving 10 bases between them. The germline gives CDR1 SGHAT, CDR2 FQNNGV. The CDR3 bases are TGTGCCAGCAGCTCCGGCCAGGGGAACACTGAAGCTTTCTTT. Protein product: CASSSGQGNTEAFF.

The DNA of the CDR3 is TGTGCCATCTTACTCCGGGACAGCCTTATGGGCTACACCTTC. Translating gives CAILLRDSLMGYTF. V is TRBV6-5 and J is TRBJ1-2; 7 bases agree with TRBD1. With V trimmed by 10 bases and J by 8 bases, 16 bases remained unmatched. The CDR3 has 14 amino acids. CDR1 is MNHEY and CDR2 is SVGAGI in the germline V gene.

The chain employs TRBV7-2 and TRBJ2-2; TRBD1 is a possible D gene (5 bases). Trimming removed 6 bases from V and 7 bases from J, with 12 bases in between. This CDR3 has 13 residues. From germline, CDR1 is SGHTA and CDR2 FQGNSA. CDR3 nucleotide sequence: TGTGCCAGCAGATTCACAGGAAACGGGGAGCTGTTTTTT. Its translation is CASRFTGNGELFF.

The rearrangement links TRBV7-2 to TRBJ1-2; 7 bases map to TRBD1. This CDR3 contains 13 residues. Per the germline V gene, CDR1 is SGHTA and CDR2 is FQGNSA. With V trimmed by 5 bases and J by 7 bases, 7 bases remained unmatched. CDR3 residues: CASSIRQGGGYTF. In DNA form, the CDR3 reads TGTGCCAGCAGCATCCGACAGGGTGGTGGCTACACCTTC.

The chain links TRBV7-2 to TRBJ2-3; TRBD2 is a possible D gene (5 bases). The CDR3 consists of 16 residues. Between the trimmed V and J ends, which lost 8 bases and 2 bases, there was a span of 20 bases. Germline V gene data show CDR1 as SGHTA and CDR2 as FQGNSA. CDR3 amino acids: CASGQYAGRNTDTQYF. CDR3 bases: TGTGCCAGCGGGCAGTACGCGGGCCGTAACACAGATACGCAGTATTTT.

The chain links TRBV13 to TRBJ2-7; D unresolved. The CDR3 totals 13 residues. V lost 5 bases and J 0 bases, leaving 8 bases between the germline ends. Germline V lookup: CDR1 PRHDT, CDR2 FYEKMQ (reference sequence). The CDR3 reads CASSLGRSYEQYF. For the CDR3, the DNA is TGTGCCAGCAGCCTGGGCCGCTCCTACGAGCAGTACTTC.

The chain couples TRBV10-3 to TRBJ2-1, with 7 bases lining up with TRBD2. The junction had 5 bases not matched to a gene; V was cut back by 6 bases and J by 3 bases. This CDR3 is built from 14 residues. Germline V gives CDR1 ENHRY, CDR2 SYGVKD. The CDR3 is CAIRSGVNYNEQFF. CDR3 coding DNA: TGTGCCATCAGGAGCGGGGTTAACTACAATGAGCAGTTCTTC.

The chain uses TRBV10-3 and TRBJ2-7; the match to TRBD1 covers 8 bases. CDR1 and CDR2 (germline): ENHRY, SYGVKD. The CDR3 extends over 16 amino acids. The junction had 10 bases not matched to a gene; V was cut back by 5 bases and J by 1 base. CDR3 in amino acids: CAISPNTGGKSYEQYF. In nucleotides, the CDR3 is TGTGCCATCAGTCCTAATACAGGGGGGAAGTCCTACGAGCAGTACTTC.

V gene TRBV14 combines with J gene TRBJ1-2, with a tentative D call TRBD1 (6 bases). This CDR3 has 14 amino acids. Deletions cut 1 base from V and 4 bases from J, with 10 bases between. Germline V gene lookup returns CDR1 SGHDN and CDR2 FVKESK. The CDR3 nucleotides read TGTGCCAGCAGCCAAGCCGGACAGAGCTATGGCTACACCTTC. Protein: CASSQAGQSYGYTF.

The chain recombines TRBV3-1 (or the pseudogene TRBV3-2) with TRBJ1-5, with a possible D match to TRBD1 (5 bases). The CDR3 spans 13 residues. V gave up 8 bases and J gave up 5 bases, with 13 bases separating them. The germline V gene encodes CDR1 LGHDT and CDR2 YNNKEL (reference sequence). This CDR3 reads CASGRAYDQPQHF. The CDR3 DNA reads TGTGCCAGCGGCAGGGCATACGATCAGCCCCAGCATTTT.